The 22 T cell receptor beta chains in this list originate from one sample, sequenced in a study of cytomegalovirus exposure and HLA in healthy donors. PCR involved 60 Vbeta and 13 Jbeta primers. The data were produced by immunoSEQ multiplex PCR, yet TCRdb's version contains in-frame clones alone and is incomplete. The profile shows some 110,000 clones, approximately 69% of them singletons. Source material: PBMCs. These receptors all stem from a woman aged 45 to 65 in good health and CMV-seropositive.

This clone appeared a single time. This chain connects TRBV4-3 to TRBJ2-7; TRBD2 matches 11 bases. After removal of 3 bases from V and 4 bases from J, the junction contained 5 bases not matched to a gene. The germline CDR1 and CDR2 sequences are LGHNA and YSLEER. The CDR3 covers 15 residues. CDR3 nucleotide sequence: TGCGCCAGCAGCCAGGTAGCGGGAGGGCCTTACGAGCAGTACTTC. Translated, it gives CASSQVAGGPYEQYF.

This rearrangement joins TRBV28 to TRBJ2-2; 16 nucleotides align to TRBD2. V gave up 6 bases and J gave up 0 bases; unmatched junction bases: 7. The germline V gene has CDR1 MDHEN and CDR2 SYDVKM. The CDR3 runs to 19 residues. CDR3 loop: CASRGTSGGGTSNTGELFF. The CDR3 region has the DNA TGTGCCAGCAGGGGGACTAGCGGGGGGGGAACGTCGAACACCGGGGAGCTGTTTTTT. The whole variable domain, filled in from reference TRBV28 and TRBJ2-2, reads DVKVTQSSRYLVKRTGEKVFLECVQDMDHENMFWYRQDPGLGLRLIYFSYDVKMKEKGDIPEGYSVSREKKERFSLILESASTNQTSMYLCASRGTSGGGTSNTGELFFGEGSRLTVL.

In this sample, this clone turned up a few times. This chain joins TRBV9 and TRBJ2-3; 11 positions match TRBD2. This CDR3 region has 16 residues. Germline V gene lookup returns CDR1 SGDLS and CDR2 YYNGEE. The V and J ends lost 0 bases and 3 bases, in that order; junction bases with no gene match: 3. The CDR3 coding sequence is TGTGCCAGCAGCGTAGGGGGACTAGCGGCGACAGATACGCAGTATTTT. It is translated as CASSVGGLAATDTQYF.

DNA of the CDR3: TGTGCCATCAACGAAGAGGGGGCCAGCAATCAGCCCCAGCATTTT. It encodes CAINEEGASNQPQHF. This chain uses TRBV10-3 with TRBJ1-5; 7 bases agree with TRBD1. Germline V gene sequence: CDR1 ENHRY, CDR2 SYGVKD. The CDR3 spans 15 residues. V shed 7 bases and J 1 base; nucleotides not matched to a gene: 7.

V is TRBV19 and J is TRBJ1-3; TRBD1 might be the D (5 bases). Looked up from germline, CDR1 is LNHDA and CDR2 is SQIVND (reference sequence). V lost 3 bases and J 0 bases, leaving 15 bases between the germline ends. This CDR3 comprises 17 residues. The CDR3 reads CASSMNPRQSSGNTIYF. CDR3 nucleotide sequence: TGTGCCAGTAGTATGAACCCTCGACAGTCCTCTGGAAACACCATATATTTT.

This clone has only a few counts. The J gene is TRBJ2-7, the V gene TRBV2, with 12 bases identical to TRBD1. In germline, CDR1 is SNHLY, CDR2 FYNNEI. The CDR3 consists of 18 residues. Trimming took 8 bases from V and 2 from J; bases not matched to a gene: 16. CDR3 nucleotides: TGTGCCAGCGGGAACCGGGACAGGGGGCGTCGGGGCACCTACGAGCAGTACTTC. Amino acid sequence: CASGNRDRGRRGTYEQYF. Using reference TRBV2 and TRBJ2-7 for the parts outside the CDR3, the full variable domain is EPEVTQTPSHQVTQMGQEVILRCVPISNHLYFYWYRQILGQKVEFLVSFYNNEISEKSEIFDDQFSVERPDGSNFTLKIRSTKLEDSAMYFCASGNRDRGRRGTYEQYFGPGTRLTVT.

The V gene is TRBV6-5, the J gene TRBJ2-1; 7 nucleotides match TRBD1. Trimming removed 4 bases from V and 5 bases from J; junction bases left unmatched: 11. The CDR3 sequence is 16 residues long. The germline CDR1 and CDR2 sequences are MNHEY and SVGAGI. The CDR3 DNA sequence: TGTGCCAGCAGTTCCCCCTGGACAGGACTGAACAATGAGCAGTTCTTC. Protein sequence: CASSSPWTGLNNEQFF.

CDR3 sequence: CSVEQGGQTQYF. DNA for the CDR3: TGCAGCGTTGAACAGGGAGGACAGACCCAGTACTTC. The genes are TRBV29-1 and TRBJ2-5; D may be TRBD2 (6 bases). Trimming pared 2 bases from V and 6 bases from J, leaving 10 bases between. The length of the CDR3 is 12 residues. Per germline, CDR1 SQVTM and CDR2 ANQGSEA.

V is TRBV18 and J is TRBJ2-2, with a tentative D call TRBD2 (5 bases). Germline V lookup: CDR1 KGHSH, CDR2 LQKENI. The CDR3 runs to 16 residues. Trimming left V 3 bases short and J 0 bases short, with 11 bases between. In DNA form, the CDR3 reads TGTGCCAGCTCACCCCGCAGAGGGTCGAACACCGGGGAGCTGTTTTTT. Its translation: CASSPRRGSNTGELFF.

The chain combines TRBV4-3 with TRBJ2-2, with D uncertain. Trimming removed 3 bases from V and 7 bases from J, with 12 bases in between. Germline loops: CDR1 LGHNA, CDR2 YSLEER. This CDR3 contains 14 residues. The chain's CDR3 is CASSQRQTVGELFF. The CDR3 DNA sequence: TGCGCCAGCAGCCAGCGACAAACCGTCGGGGAGCTGTTTTTT.

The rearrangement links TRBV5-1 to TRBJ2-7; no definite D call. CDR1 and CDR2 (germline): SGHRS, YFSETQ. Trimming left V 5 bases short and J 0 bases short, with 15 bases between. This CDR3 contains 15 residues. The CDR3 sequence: CASRLVAASSYEQYF. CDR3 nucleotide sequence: TGCGCCAGCAGGCTCGTCGCGGCGAGCTCCTACGAGCAGTACTTC.

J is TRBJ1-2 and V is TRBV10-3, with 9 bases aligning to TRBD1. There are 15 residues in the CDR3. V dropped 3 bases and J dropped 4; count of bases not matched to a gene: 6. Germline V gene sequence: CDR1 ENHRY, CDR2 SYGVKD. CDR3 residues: CAISEVMGQGYGYTF. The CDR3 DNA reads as TGTGCCATCAGTGAAGTAATGGGACAGGGCTATGGCTACACCTTC.

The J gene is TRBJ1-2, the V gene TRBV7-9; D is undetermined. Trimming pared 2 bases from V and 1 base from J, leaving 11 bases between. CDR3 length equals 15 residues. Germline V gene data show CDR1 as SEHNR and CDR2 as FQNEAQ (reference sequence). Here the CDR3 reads CASSLSRSFNYGYTF. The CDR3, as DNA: TGTGCCAGCAGCTTATCGAGGTCGTTTAACTATGGCTACACCTTC.

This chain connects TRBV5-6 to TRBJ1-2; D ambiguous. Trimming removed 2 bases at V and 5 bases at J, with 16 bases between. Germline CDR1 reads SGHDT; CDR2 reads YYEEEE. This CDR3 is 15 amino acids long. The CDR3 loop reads CASSFIKTGSYGYTF. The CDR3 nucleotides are TGTGCCAGCAGCTTTATAAAAACCGGTAGTTATGGCTACACCTTC.

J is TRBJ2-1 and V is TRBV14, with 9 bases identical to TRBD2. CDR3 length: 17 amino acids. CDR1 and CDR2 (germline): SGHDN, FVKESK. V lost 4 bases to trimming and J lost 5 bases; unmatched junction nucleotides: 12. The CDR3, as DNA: TGTGCCAGCAGCCCGCAAGGCGGGGGGGCATTTAACAATGAGCAGTTCTTC. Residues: CASSPQGGGAFNNEQFF.

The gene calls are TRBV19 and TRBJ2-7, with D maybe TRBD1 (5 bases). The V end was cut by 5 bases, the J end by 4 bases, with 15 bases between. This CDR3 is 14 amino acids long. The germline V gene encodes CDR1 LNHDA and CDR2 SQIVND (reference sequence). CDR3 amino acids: CASSRSSGRYEQYF. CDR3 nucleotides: TGTGCCAGTAGTCGGTCATCAGGGCGGTACGAGCAGTACTTC.

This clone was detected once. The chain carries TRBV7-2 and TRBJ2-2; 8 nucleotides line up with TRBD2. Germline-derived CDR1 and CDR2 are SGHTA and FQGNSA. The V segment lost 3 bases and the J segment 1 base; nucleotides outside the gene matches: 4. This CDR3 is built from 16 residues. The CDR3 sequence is CASSFSAGGNTGELFF. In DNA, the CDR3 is TGTGCCAGCAGCTTCTCCGCGGGAGGGAACACCGGGGAGCTGTTTTTT.

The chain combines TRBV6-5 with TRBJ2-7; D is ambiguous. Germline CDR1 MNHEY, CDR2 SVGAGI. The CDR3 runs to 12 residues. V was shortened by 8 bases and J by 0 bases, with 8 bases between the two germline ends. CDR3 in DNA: TGTGCCAGCCACGGTAGCTCCTACGAGCAGTACTTC. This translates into CASHGSSYEQYF.

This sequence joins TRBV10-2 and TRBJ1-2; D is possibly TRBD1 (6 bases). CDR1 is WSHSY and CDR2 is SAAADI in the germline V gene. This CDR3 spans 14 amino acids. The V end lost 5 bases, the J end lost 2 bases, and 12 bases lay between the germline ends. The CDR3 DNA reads TGCGCCAGCAGTTTAGGACAGCCAAACTATGGCTACACCTTC. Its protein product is CASSLGQPNYGYTF.

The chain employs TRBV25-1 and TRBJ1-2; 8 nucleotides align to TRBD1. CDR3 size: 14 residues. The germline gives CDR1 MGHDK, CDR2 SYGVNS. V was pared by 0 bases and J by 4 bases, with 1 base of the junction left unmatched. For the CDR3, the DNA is TGTGCCAGCAGTGAATATCAGGGGGCCTATGGCTACACCTTC. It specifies CASSEYQGAYGYTF.

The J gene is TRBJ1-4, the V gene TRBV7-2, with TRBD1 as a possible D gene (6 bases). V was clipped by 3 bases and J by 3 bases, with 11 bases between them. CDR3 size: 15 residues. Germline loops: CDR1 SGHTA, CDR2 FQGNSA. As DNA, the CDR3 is TGTGCCAGCAGCTTCCCGGGACAAGCTAATGAAAAACTGTTTTTT. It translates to CASSFPGQANEKLFF.

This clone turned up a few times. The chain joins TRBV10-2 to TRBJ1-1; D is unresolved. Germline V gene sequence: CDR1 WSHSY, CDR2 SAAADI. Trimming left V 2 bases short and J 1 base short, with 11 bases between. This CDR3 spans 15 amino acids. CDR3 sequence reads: CASSEAHSRNTEAFF. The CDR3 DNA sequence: TGCGCCAGCAGTGAGGCGCACTCGAGGAACACTGAAGCTTTCTTT.